The 18 T cell receptor beta chains listed next were all sequenced from one sample in a study of blood T cell repertoires in COVID-19. Repertoires were generated with immunoSEQ multiplex PCR, while TCRdb's copy carries only in-frame clones and drops some. The sample lists around 300,000 clones; approximately 90% were seen once. The specimen was peripheral blood. The receptors come from a woman aged 45-65 years with COVID-19, enrolled during active disease.

V is TRBV5-8 and J is TRBJ1-4; 7 nucleotides agree with TRBD1. The germline V gene encodes CDR1 SGHTS and CDR2 YDEGEE. The CDR3 loop spans 16 amino acids. Germline trimming cut 3 bases from V and 4 bases from J; bases unmatched to any gene: 9. CDR3 amino acids: CASSYGTGQFNEKLFF. The CDR3 DNA follows: TGTGCCAGCAGCTACGGAACGGGACAGTTTAATGAAAAACTGTTTTTT.

The chain carries TRBV27 and TRBJ2-5; TRBD2 agrees at 10 bases. The CDR3 totals 17 residues. Germline values: CDR1 MNHEY, CDR2 SMNVEV (reference sequence). V was clipped by 0 bases and J by 5 bases; unmatched bases: 9. CDR3: CASSLSGSGRAGETQYF. As DNA, the CDR3 is TGTGCCAGCAGTTTATCGGGAAGCGGGAGGGCCGGTGAGACCCAGTACTTC.

The chain recombines TRBV5-1 with TRBJ2-3, with D maybe TRBD2 (6 bases). The germline gives CDR1 SGHRS, CDR2 YFSETQ. The CDR3 has 16 residues. V was cut by 4 bases and J by 5 bases, with 20 bases left in between. The CDR3 DNA is TGCGCCAGCAGCGTTACTAGCACCGAGATGGGAGATACGCAGTATTTT. The encoded protein is CASSVTSTEMGDTQYF.

J is TRBJ2-2 and V is TRBV10-2; 9 bases line up with TRBD2. The CDR3 has 15 residues. CDR1 is WSHSY, CDR2 SAAADI, per germline. Trimming removed 6 bases from V and 7 bases from J; junction bases left unmatched: 9. The CDR3 region is CASRMIAGVLGELFF. The CDR3 DNA is TGCGCCAGCAGGATGATAGCGGGAGTACTCGGGGAGCTGTTTTTT.

The chain links TRBV5-6 to TRBJ1-2, with 8 bases fitting TRBD1. CDR1 and CDR2 (germline): SGHDT, YYEEEE. The CDR3 loop spans 16 amino acids. V trimming: 0 bases; J trimming: 8 bases; junction bases outside the gene matches: 12. CDR3 bases: TGTGCCAGCAGCTTGGTGGGGGACAGGCCGAGGTTGGGCTACACCTTC. Its translation is CASSLVGDRPRLGYTF.

The J gene is TRBJ1-1, the V gene TRBV4-1, with D possibly being TRBD1 (5 bases). CDR3 length equals 15 residues. The germline V gene has CDR1 MGHRA and CDR2 YSYEKL. V shed 1 base and J shed 8 bases, with 17 bases lying between them. CDR3 coding DNA: TGCGCCAGCAGCCAAGCGCGGGGATACCCAGGGGAAGCTTTCTTT. Protein product: CASSQARGYPGEAFF.

The chain has TRBV30 and TRBJ2-5; maybe TRBD1 (6 bases). The CDR3 has 14 amino acids. Germline V gene sequence: CDR1 GTSNPN, CDR2 SVGIG (reference sequence). The V gene lost 5 bases and the J gene lost 4 bases, with 17 bases spanning the gap. The CDR3 loop is CAWGNRVYGETQYF. In DNA form, the CDR3 reads TGTGCCTGGGGCAACAGGGTTTACGGAGAGACCCAGTACTTC.

V gene TRBV19 combines with J gene TRBJ2-1, with TRBD2 as a possible D gene (5 bases). The CDR3 extends over 15 amino acids. The V and J ends lost 3 bases and 6 bases respectively, with 15 bases between them. Germline V gene data show CDR1 as LNHDA and CDR2 as SQIVND (reference sequence). CDR3 nucleotides: TGTGCCAGTAGTATTCGTGCGGGTGTATCCAATGAGCAGTTCTTC. Amino acid sequence: CASSIRAGVSNEQFF.

The chain couples TRBV30 to TRBJ1-1; TRBD1 is a possible D gene (6 bases). Germline V gives CDR1 GTSNPN, CDR2 SVGIG (reference sequence). CDR3 length: 14 residues. Trimming left V 0 bases short and J 7 bases short, with 15 bases between. The CDR3 sequence is CAWSVRGGHGEAFF. In DNA form, the CDR3 reads TGTGCCTGGAGTGTAAGGGGGGGGCACGGTGAAGCTTTCTTT.

This chain joins TRBV18 and TRBJ1-2; 7 nucleotides agree with TRBD1. Germline V gives CDR1 KGHSH, CDR2 LQKENI. V shed 4 bases, J shed 0 bases, and the junction held 17 bases outside the gene matches. This CDR3 contains 19 residues. The CDR3 reads CASSHFVRGTLGTNYGYTF. CDR3 bases: TGTGCCAGCTCACACTTTGTCAGGGGGACTCTCGGTACTAACTATGGCTACACCTTC.

This chain uses TRBV11-3 with TRBJ1-5; 9 bases align to TRBD1. CDR3 size: 17 residues. CDR1 and CDR2 (germline): SGHNT, YENEEA. V shed 3 bases, J shed 6 bases, and the junction held 12 bases outside the gene matches. The CDR3 protein is CASSFLYRDRDPQPQHF. CDR3 coding DNA: TGTGCCAGCAGCTTCTTATACCGGGACAGGGATCCTCAGCCCCAGCATTTT.

For this clone: The same CDR3 can be traced to other DNA sequences in this sample. CDR3 coding DNA: TGCGCCAGCAGCTTCGGACAGAGCTACGAGCAGTACTTC. It codes for CASSFGQSYEQYF. This chain links TRBV5-1 with TRBJ2-7; D is possibly TRBD1 (6 bases). V lost 2 bases and J lost 3, with 9 bases in between. The CDR3 is made up of 13 amino acids. The V gene's germline CDR1 is SGHRS and CDR2 YFSETQ.

This clone was found once. The chain joins TRBV7-9 to TRBJ1-4, with TRBD1 as a possible D gene (6 bases). The V gene's germline CDR1 is SEHNR and CDR2 FQNEAQ (reference sequence). V was shortened by 1 base and J by 3 bases, with 18 bases between the two germline ends. CDR3 length: 18 residues. CDR3 coding DNA: TGTGCCAGCAGCTTAGTAGGCCACAGGGATGGGGCTAATGAAAAACTGTTTTTT. The encoded protein is CASSLVGHRDGANEKLFF.

The V gene is TRBV5-1, the J gene TRBJ2-3; 9 bases are shared with TRBD2. Trimming cost V 0 bases and J 4 bases; bases outside gene matches: 6. CDR1 SGHRS and CDR2 YFSETQ come from the germline V gene. The CDR3 loop spans 16 amino acids. CDR3 sequence: CASSLELAGVSDTQYF. The CDR3 bases are TGCGCCAGCAGCTTGGAGTTAGCGGGAGTTTCAGATACGCAGTATTTT.

The rearrangement uses TRBV7-8 and TRBJ1-2; no definite D call. The CDR3 is made up of 11 amino acids. The germline V gene has CDR1 SGHVS and CDR2 FQNEAQ. V dropped 5 bases and J dropped 8 bases, with 9 bases sitting between them. Written as DNA, the CDR3 is TGTGCCAGCAGCCTCCTGGGCGGCTACACCTTC. Translating it yields CASSLLGGYTF.

This chain joins TRBV7-9 and TRBJ1-6, with D perhaps matching TRBD1 (6 bases). V was shortened by 3 bases and J by 5 bases, with 17 bases between the two germline ends. This CDR3 contains 17 residues. Germline values: CDR1 SEHNR, CDR2 FQNEAQ (reference sequence). The CDR3 is CASSLMGGGGNNSPLHF. DNA for the CDR3: TGTGCCAGCAGCTTGATGGGGGGAGGGGGAAATAATTCACCCCTCCACTTT.

CDR3 nucleotides: TGTGCCAGCAGTTACTCGAGACAGGGGTCCTACAATGAGCAGTTCTTC. This sequence encodes CASSYSRQGSYNEQFF. The gene calls are TRBV6-6 and TRBJ2-1; 8 nucleotides align to TRBD1. Looked up from germline, CDR1 is MNHNY and CDR2 is SVGAGI (reference sequence). The CDR3 sequence is 16 residues long. V dropped 0 bases and J dropped 1; count of bases not matched to a gene: 2.

The rearrangement joins TRBV18 to TRBJ1-1, with 9 bases matching TRBD1. The germline V gene has CDR1 KGHSH and CDR2 LQKENI. CDR3 length: 17 amino acids. V was clipped by 2 bases and J by 7 bases; unmatched bases: 14. The chain's CDR3 is CASSPMFGTGNPSEAFF. The CDR3, as DNA: TGTGCCAGCTCACCAATGTTTGGGACAGGGAATCCAAGTGAAGCTTTCTTT.